What follows describes a single TCR beta chain. Antigen specificity is unknown. A second PCR, run for about 6 to 11 cycles, used a sample-barcoded 5' primer plus a J-beta primer mix. TCRdb passed the 5' RACE reads through MiXCR, listing each CDR3 protein once. The data show roughly 560,000 distinct CDR3 sequences, with around 24% seen just once and roughly 10% held by the top ten. The sample comes from a study of blood T cells in healthy people across ages. Study findings and constraints: Compared with aged donors, long-lived donors showed fewer expanded clones, suggesting selection.

The same sample was also used in a study of T cells of mothers and their children.

Sequencing input: blood. This receptor was obtained from a boy younger than 18 in good health.

The CDR3 loop reads CSVRTGGEGGYTF. The CDR3 DNA reads TGCAGCGTCCGGACAGGGGGCGAAGGCGGCTACACCTTC. The chain recombines TRBV29-1 with TRBJ1-2, with TRBD1 matching 11 bases. The CDR3 runs 13 residues. Germline lookup yields CDR1 SQVTM and CDR2 ANQGSEA. V was clipped by 6 bases and J by 8 bases; unmatched bases: 8. The whole variable domain, remainder taken from reference TRBV29-1 and TRBJ1-2, is SAVISQKPSRDICQRGTSLTIQCQVDSQVTMMFWYRQQPGQSLTLIATANQGSEATYESGFVIDKFPISRPNLTFSTLTVSNMSPEDSSIYLCSVRTGGEGGYTFGSGTRLTVV.